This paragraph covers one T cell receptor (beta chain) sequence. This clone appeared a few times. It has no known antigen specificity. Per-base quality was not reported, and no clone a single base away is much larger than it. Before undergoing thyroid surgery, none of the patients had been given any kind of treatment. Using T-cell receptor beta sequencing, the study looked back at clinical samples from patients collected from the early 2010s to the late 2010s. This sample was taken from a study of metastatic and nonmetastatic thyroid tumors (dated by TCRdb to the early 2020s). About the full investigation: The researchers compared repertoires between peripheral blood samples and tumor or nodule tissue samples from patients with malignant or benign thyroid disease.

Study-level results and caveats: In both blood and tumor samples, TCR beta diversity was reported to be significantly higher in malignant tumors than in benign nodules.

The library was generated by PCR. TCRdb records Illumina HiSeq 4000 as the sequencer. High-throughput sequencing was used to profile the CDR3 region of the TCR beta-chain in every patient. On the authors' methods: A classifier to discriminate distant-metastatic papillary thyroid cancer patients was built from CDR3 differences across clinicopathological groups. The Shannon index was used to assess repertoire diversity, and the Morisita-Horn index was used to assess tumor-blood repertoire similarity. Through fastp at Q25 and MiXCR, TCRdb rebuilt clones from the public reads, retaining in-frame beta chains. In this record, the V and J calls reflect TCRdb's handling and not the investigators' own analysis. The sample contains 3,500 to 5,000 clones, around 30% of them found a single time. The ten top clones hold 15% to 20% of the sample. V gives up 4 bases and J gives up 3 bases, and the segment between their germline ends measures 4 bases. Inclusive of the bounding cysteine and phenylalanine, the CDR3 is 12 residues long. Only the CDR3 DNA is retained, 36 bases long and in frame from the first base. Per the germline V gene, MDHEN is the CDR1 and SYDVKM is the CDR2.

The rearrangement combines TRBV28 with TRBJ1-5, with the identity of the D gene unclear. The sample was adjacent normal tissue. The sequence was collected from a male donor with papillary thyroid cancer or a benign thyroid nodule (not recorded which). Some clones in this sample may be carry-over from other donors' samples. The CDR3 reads CASSSTNQPQHF. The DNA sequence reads TGTGCCAGCAGTTCGACCAATCAGCCCCAGCATTTT. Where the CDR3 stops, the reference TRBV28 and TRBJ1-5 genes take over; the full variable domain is DVKVTQSSRYLVKRTGEKVFLECVQDMDHENMFWYRQDPGLGLRLIYFSYDVKMKEKGDIPEGYSVSREKKERFSLILESASTNQTSMYLCASSSTNQPQHFGDGTRLSIL.